This TCR beta chain was found in a study of beta chain features in type 1 diabetes. Study in general: Age, gender, cell numbers and subset yield matched between patients and controls. All samples together contributed 95 million to 110 million sorted cells for examination.

The CDR3 extends over 15 amino acids. Germline lookup yields CDR1 KGHSH and CDR2 LQKENI. Between the trimmed V and J ends, which lost 6 bases and 6 bases, there was a span of 18 bases. Remarks on this clone: The antigen remains unidentified.

Broader study findings: Shorter TCRB CDR3s, moderately but significantly so, were found in Type 1 diabetes patients in all four CD4+ subsets. Type 1 diabetes patients had VDJ junctions that carried fewer insertions and more deletions. PCR might show a preference for shorter templates, equally across patients and controls.

Investigators reverse transcribed all isolated RNA, so they sequenced expressed TCRB transcripts. Method: immunoSEQ multiplex PCR; TCRdb's copy keeps in-frame clones and lacks some. In the table there are about 260,000 clones, around 21% of which are singletons. What was sequenced was naive CD4+ T cells from blood. The chain employs TRBV18 and TRBJ1-5, with D maybe TRBD1 (5 bases). The receptor comes from a woman between 40 and 50 years old with type 1 diabetes. The CDR3 is CASSPGAGMVQPQHF. The CDR3 coding sequence is TGTGCCAGCTCCCCCGGTGCAGGGATGGTTCAGCCCCAGCATTTT.